A selection of T cell receptor beta chains follows, all from one sample in a study of OX40 agonist ivuxolimab in advanced cancers. Here immunoSEQ multiplex PCR was the method, and the copy in TCRdb shows in-frame clones only, minus some. Found here are 70,000 or so clones, around nine tenths of them singletons; the top ten hold 2% to 2.5%. The starting material was CD4+ or CD8+ T cells sorted from blood, obtained in a trial of the OX40 agonist ivuxolimab. These receptors were taken from an adult with an advanced solid tumor such as melanoma, head and neck, liver or kidney cancer. Each CDR3 is given with its conserved first and last residue.

>TRBJ2-3|TRBV11-2
CASSLGGLAGGITDTQYF
>TRBJ2-7|TRBV28
CASSFGGSGYEQYF
>TRBJ1-4|TRBV4-1
CASSQEGTVGENEKLFF
>TRBJ2-1|TRBV6-1
CASSEALSRTAGSEFF
>TRBJ2-1|TRBV4-1
CASSPSGEMNNEQFF
>TRBJ1-5|TRBV7-9
CASSLNGAQPQHF
>TRBJ1-2|TRBV5-4
CASSFGGTNYGYTF
>TRBJ2-5|TRBV2
CASAQIVGEQETQYF
>TRBJ1-6|TRBV4-3
CASSQDEFIGSPLHF
>TRBJ2-1|TRBV7-6
CASSLLRDTNNEQFF
>TRBJ2-3|TRBV5-1
CASSPVSLDTQYF
>TRBJ2-3|TRBV6-1
CASSERWAGRGTDTQYF
>TRBJ2-1|TRBV19
CASSRMRGGIDEQFF
>TRBJ2-7|TRBV11-2
CASSSMDMVIDEQYF
>TRBJ2-1|TRBV11-2
CASSLDRHNEQFF
>TRBJ2-1|TRBV6-6
CASSYPTASSYNEQFF
>TRBJ2-7|TRBV5-1
CASSLRREGPYEQYF
>TRBJ2-5|TRBV5-1
CASSLEGSETQYF
>TRBJ1-1|TRBV7-8
CASSLETRQGAGTEAFF
>TRBJ1-4|TRBV28
CASTETGTGEEKLFF
>TRBJ1-2|TRBV5-1
CASSQSGQGVFGYTF
>TRBJ2-7|TRBV5-4
CASSADRTSYEQYF
>TRBJ1-6|TRBV21-1
CASSLERFCNSPLHF
>TRBJ2-7|TRBV4-2
CASSQASGDWEEQYF
>TRBJ1-1|TRBV28
CASSGGGYIATEAFF
>TRBJ2-1|TRBV7-9
CASLRDGEQFF
>TRBJ2-3|TRBV5-1
CASSLGGTDTQYF
>TRBJ2-1|TRBV19
CASSVTGGYNEQFF
>TRBJ1-1|TRBV5-1
CASSFLVGTEAFF
>TRBJ1-2|TRBV6-1
CASGELTSYGYTF
>TRBJ2-1|TRBV19
CASNGPRSSYNEQFF
>TRBJ1-1|TRBV10-1
CASSEGPRSTEAFF
>TRBJ1-1|TRBV28
CASSLWGSGAAEAFF
>TRBJ2-5|TRBV5-4
CASSPAVGTTSGSETQYF
>TRBJ2-2|TRBV10-3
CATRPDRGPGELFF
>TRBJ1-5|TRBV6-5
CASSFQGAKGQPQHF
>TRBJ1-1|TRBV10-3
CAISTHGTLNTEAFF
>TRBJ1-1|TRBV5-1
CASSLGPGVNTEAFF
>TRBJ2-1|TRBV10-1
CASSRDRVGEQFF
>TRBJ2-2|TRBV5-1
CASSPDGRGELFF
>TRBJ2-5|TRBV7-8
CASSIQETQYF
>TRBJ1-4|TRBV5-1
CASSLDRAPNEKLFF
>TRBJ1-1|TRBV7-9
CASSYKTVNTEAFF
>TRBJ2-7|TRBV4-3
CASSQDFSQRREQYF
>TRBJ2-5|TRBV7-8
CASRPGGLETQYF
>TRBJ2-2|TRBV30
CAWSIPGRGELFF
>TRBJ1-2|TRBV7-2
CASSPGPLGGYTF
>TRBJ2-7|TRBV4-1
CASSQEAGTGSLYEQYF
>TRBJ2-5|TRBV2
CASSYGSGGEETQYF
>TRBJ2-5|TRBV2
CATRQESGEEETQYF
>TRBJ2-1|TRBV28
CASLTSGRLREQFF
>TRBJ2-7|TRBV25-1
CASSGQVYEQYF
>TRBJ2-7|TRBV2
CASGRDRDTYEQYF